The source of this T cell receptor (beta chain) is a study of blood T cell repertoires in COVID-19 (dated by TCRdb to 2020 to 2022). Background on the whole study: The collaborator samples originated in the United States, Italy and Spain and spanned the acute and convalescent phases of COVID-19. Where available, HLA class I and class II types were obtained from metadata supplied by the sample provider rather than from assay-based typing. The repertoires were released in a freely available public database intended as a resource for research on the immune response to SARS-CoV-2. The prospective study material was composed of cDNA or gDNA derived from T cells, B-cell-depleted T cells, or PBMCs. Deeply sampled blood TCRbeta repertoires from subjects exposed to, actively infected with, or recovered from COVID-19 were included in the dataset. The samples were drawn from the first 160 participants of the ongoing ImmuneRACE study and from 1,200 or so subjects provided by 6 global collaborators. Nearly every sample came with metadata listing a de-identified subject ID, COVID-19 status, age in years and sex.

Each collaborating institution followed its own protocols to collect whole blood in K2EDTA tubes. For TCRbeta analysis, collaborators shipped samples in one of three forms: frozen whole blood, isolated PBMCs, or DNA extracted from either of those sample types. As concerns this clone: The specificity of this receptor is unknown. The input lacks base qualities; no much larger clone sits a single base away.

V gives up 4 bases and J gives up 2 bases, and the segment between their germline ends measures 9 bases. CDR1 is given as GTSNPN and CDR2 as SVGIG, both from the germline V gene (reference sequence). Measured from the cysteine to the phenylalanine, the CDR3 is 13 residues long. Only the CDR3 region is kept as DNA, spanning 39 bases read in frame from base 1. TCRbeta CDR3 regions were amplified from genomic DNA using the immunoSEQ Assay, a bias-controlled multiplex PCR. In the original analysis: Nucleated cell counts per sample were estimated from amplification of reference gene primers within the assay. To quantify the absolute abundance of each unique TCRbeta CDR3 rearrangement, sequence reads were collapsed and filtered. For each sample, productive Simpson clonality was calculated by taking the square root of Simpson's diversity index across productive rearrangements. Held by TCRdb, this immuneACCESS table contains in-frame sequences only and omits some clones. Under half of the omission traces to an unresolved V gene where checked; the cause of the rest is unknown. V and J calls and clone size follow that table, whereas D and trimming were derived from the DNA. For this sample there are about 85,000 clones; about 84% appear just once. The ten largest clonotypes hold around 13% of the sample.

Findings and caveats that apply to the study as a whole: The amount of clinical and demographic metadata varied by source and participant and was provided uncurated.

This receptor was taken from a human donor in a cohort sampled during active COVID-19. The sample was peripheral blood. Here the chain combines TRBV30 and TRBJ2-4; TRBD1 is possibly the D segment (5 matching bases). The CDR3 reads CAWTTETKNIQYF. The nucleotide sequence is TGTGCCTGGACGACAGAGACCAAAAACATTCAGTACTTC.